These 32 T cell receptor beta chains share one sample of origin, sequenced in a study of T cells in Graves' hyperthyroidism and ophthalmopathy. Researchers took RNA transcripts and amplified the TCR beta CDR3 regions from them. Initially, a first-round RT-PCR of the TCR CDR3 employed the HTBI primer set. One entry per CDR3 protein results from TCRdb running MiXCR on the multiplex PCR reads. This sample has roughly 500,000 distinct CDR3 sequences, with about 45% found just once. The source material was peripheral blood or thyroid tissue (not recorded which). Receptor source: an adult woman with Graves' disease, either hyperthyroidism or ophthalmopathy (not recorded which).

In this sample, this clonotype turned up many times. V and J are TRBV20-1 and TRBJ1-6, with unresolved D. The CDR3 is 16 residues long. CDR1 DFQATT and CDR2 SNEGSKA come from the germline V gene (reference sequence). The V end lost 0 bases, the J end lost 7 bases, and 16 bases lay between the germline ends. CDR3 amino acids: CSARDYVWVSNSPLHF. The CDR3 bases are TGCAGTGCTAGAGATTACGTCTGGGTTTCAAATTCACCCCTCCACTTT.

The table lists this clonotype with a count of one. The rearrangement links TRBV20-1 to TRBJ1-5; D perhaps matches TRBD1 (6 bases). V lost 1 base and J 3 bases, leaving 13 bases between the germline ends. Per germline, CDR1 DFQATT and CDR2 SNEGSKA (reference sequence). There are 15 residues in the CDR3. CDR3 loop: CSARVRQVANQPQHF. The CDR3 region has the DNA TGCAGTGCTAGAGTCAGACAGGTGGCCAATCAGCCCCAGCATTTT.

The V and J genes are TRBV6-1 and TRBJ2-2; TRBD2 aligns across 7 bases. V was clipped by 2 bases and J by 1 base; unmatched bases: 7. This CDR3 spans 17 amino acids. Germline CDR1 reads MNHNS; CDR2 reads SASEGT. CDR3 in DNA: TGTGCCAGCAGTGAACCACCCGGGACTAAGAACACCGGGGAGCTGTTTTTT. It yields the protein CASSEPPGTKNTGELFF.

CDR3 protein: CASSWGQGGTEAFF. The CDR3 bases are TGTGCCAGCAGTTGGGGACAGGGCGGCACTGAAGCTTTCTTT. The chain employs TRBV11-2 and TRBJ1-1; 9 positions match TRBD1. Germline V CDR1 and CDR2: SGHAT, FQNNGV. The CDR3 loop spans 14 amino acids. V lost 6 bases to trimming and J lost 4 bases; unmatched junction nucleotides: 6.

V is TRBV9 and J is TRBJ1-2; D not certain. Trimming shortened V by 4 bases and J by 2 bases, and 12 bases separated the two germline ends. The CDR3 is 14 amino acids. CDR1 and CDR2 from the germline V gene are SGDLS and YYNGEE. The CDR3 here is CASSSGHPNYGYTF. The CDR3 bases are TGTGCCAGCAGCTCCGGGCACCCCAACTATGGCTACACCTTC.

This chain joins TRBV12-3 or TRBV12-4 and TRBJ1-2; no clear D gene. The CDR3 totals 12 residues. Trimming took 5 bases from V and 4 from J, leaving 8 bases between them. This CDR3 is CASSTHGYGYTF. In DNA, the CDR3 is TGTGCCAGCAGTACTCACGGCTATGGCTACACCTTC.

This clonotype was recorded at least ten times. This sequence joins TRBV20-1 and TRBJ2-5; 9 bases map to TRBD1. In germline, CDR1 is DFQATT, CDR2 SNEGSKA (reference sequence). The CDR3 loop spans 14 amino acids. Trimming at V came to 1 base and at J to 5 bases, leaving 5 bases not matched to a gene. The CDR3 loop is CSARARDRVETQYF. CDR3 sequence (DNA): TGCAGTGCTAGAGCTAGGGACAGGGTGGAGACCCAGTACTTC.

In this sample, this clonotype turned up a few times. The CDR3: CSASGGGTQYF. The CDR3 nucleotides are TGCAGTGCTAGCGGGGGAGGGACCCAGTACTTC. This chain connects TRBV20-1 to TRBJ2-5; possibly TRBD2 for D (6 bases). Germline V lookup: CDR1 DFQATT, CDR2 SNEGSKA (reference sequence). The CDR3 totals 11 residues. Deletions cut 3 bases from V and 7 bases from J, with 9 bases between.

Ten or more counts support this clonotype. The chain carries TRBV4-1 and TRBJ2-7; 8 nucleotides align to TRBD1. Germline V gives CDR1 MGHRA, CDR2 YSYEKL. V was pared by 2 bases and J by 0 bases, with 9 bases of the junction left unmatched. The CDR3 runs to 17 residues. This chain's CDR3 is CASSQRFRTGSSYEQYF. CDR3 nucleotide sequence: TGCGCCAGCAGCCAAAGGTTCCGGACAGGGAGCTCCTACGAGCAGTACTTC.

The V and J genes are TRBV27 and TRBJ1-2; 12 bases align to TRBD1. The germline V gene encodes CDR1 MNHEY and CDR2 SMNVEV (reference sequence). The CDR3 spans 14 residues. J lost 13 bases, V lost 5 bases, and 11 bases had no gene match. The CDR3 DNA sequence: TGTGCCAGCAGTCTTACCCGGGACAGGGGGCAGTCCACCTTC. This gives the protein CASSLTRDRGQSTF.

CDR3 sequence: CASSSQGSDQPQHF. CDR3 coding DNA: TGTGCCAGCAGCTCACAGGGGAGCGATCAGCCCCAGCATTTT. V and J are TRBV7-2 and TRBJ1-5; 7 bases line up with TRBD1. Germline lookup yields CDR1 SGHTA and CDR2 FQGNSA. The CDR3 covers 14 residues. Losses at the gene ends were 4 bases for V and 5 bases for J; bases not matched to a gene: 5.

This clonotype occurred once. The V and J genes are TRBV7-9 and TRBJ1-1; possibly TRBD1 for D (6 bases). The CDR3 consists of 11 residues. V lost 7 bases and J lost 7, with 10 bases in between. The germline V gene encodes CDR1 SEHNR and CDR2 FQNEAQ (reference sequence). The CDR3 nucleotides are TGTGCCAGCATAGCCAGGGGTGAAGCTTTCTTT. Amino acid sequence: CASIARGEAFF.

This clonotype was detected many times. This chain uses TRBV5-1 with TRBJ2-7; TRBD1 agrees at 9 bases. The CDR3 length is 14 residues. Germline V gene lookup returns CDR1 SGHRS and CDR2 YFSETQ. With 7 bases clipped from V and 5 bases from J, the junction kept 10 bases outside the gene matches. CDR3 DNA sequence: TGCGCCAGCTCCCCGGGACAGGGAATCCACGAGCAGTACTTC. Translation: CASSPGQGIHEQYF.

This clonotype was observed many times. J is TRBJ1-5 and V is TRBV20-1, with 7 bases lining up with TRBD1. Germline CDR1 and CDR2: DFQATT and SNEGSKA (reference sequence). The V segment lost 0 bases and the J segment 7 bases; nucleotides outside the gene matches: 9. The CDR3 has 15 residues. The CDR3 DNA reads TGCAGTGCTAGAGACCGGACAGGTTTGGGGCAGCCCCAGCATTTT. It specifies CSARDRTGLGQPQHF.

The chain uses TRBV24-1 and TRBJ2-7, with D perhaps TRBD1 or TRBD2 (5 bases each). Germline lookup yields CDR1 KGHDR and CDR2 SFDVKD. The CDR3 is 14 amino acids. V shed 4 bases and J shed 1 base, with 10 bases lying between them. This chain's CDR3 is CATSDRDRSYEQYF. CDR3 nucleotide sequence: TGTGCCACCAGTGACCGGGACCGATCCTACGAGCAGTACTTC.

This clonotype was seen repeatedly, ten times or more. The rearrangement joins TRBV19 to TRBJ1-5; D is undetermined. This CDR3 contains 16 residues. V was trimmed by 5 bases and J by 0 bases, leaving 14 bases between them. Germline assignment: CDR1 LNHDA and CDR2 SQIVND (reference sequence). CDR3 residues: CASSARGITSNQPQHF. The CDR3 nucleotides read TGTGCCAGTAGTGCGCGTGGGATTACTAGCAATCAGCCCCAGCATTTT.

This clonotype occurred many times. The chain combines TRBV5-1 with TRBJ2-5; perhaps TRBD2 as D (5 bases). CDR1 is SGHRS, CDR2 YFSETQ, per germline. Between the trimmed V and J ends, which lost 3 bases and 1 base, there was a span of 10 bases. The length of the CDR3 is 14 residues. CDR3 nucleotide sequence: TGCGCCAGCAGCTCCGGTAGCGTCCAAGAGACCCAGTACTTC. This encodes CASSSGSVQETQYF.

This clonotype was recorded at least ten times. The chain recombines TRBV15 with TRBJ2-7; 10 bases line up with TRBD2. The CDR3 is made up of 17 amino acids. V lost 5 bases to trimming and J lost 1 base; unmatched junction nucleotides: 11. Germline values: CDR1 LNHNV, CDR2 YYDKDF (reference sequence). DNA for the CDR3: TGTGCCACCAGCGGACGTCTAGCGGGAGTAGGGTCCTACGAGCAGTACTTC. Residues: CATSGRLAGVGSYEQYF.

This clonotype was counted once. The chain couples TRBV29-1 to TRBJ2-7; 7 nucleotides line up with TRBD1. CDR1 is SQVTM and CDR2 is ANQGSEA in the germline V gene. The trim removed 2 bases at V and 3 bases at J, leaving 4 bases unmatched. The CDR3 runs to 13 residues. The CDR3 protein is CSVERGQNYEQYF. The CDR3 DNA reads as TGCAGCGTTGAACGGGGACAGAACTACGAGCAGTACTTC.

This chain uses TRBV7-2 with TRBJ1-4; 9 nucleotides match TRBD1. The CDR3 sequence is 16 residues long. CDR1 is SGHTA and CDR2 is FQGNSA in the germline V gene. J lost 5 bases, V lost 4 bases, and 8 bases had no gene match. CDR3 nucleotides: TGTGCCAGCAGCTATGGCCCCGGACAGGGGAATGAAAAACTGTTTTTT. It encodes CASSYGPGQGNEKLFF.

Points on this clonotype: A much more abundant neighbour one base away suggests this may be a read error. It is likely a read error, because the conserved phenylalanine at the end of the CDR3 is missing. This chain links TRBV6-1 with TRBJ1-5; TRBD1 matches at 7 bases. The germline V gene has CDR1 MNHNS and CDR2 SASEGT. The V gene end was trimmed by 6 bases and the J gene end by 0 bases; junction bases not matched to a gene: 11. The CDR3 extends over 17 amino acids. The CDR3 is CASSGTGESYSNQPQHL. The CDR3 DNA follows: TGTGCCAGCAGCGGAACAGGGGAATCATATAGCAATCAGCCCCAGCATCTT.

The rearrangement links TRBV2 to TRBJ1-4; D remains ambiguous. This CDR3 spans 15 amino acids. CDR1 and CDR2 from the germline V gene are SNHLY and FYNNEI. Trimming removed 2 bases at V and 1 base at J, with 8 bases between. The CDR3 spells CASSEWGETNEKLFF. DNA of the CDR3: TGTGCCAGCAGTGAATGGGGTGAAACTAATGAAAAACTGTTTTTT.

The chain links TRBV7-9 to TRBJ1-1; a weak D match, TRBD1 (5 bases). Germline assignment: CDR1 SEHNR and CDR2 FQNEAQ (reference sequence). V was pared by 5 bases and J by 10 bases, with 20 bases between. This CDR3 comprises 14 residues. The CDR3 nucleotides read TGTGCCAGCAGCGCTTTATCTGGGGACGAGGCAGCTTTCTTT. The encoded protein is CASSALSGDEAAFF.

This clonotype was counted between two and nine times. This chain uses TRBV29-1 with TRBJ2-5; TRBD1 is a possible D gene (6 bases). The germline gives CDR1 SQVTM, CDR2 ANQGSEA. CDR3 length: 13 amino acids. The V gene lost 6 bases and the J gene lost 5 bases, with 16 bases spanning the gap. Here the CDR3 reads CSVDPERGETQYF. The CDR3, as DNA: TGCAGCGTAGACCCAGAGAGGGGGGAGACCCAGTACTTC. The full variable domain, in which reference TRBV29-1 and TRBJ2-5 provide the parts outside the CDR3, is SAVISQKPSRDICQRGTSLTIQCQVDSQVTMMFWYRQQPGQSLTLIATANQGSEATYESGFVIDKFPISRPNLTFSTLTVSNMSPEDSSIYLCSVDPERGETQYFGPGTRLLVL.

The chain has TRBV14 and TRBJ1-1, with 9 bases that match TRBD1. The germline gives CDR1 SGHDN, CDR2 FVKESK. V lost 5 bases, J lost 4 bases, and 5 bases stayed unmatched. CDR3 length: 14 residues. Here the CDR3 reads CASSYGQGITEAFF. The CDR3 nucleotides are TGTGCCAGCAGCTACGGACAGGGGATCACTGAAGCTTTCTTT.

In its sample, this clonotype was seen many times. The CDR3 here is CASSFAWQAGEQYF. The CDR3 bases are TGTGCCAGCAGCTTTGCGTGGCAGGCTGGCGAGCAGTACTTC. This chain links TRBV7-2 with TRBJ2-7, with no clear D. The V gene lost 3 bases and the J gene lost 6 bases, with 15 bases spanning the gap. This CDR3 comprises 14 residues. CDR1 is SGHTA, CDR2 FQGNSA, per germline.

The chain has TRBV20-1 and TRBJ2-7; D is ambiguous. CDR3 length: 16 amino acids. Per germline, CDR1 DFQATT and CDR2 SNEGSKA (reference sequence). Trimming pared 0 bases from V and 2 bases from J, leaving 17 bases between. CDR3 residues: CSARDTLGRPAYEQYF. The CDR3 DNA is TGCAGTGCTAGAGATACGTTAGGCAGGCCAGCCTACGAGCAGTACTTC.

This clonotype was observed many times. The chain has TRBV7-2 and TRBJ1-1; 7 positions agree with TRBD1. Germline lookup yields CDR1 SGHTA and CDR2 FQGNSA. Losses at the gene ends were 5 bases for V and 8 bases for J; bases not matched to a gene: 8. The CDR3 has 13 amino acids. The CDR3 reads CASSTNRGGEAFF. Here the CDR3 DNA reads TGTGCCAGCAGCACGAACAGGGGTGGAGAAGCTTTCTTT.

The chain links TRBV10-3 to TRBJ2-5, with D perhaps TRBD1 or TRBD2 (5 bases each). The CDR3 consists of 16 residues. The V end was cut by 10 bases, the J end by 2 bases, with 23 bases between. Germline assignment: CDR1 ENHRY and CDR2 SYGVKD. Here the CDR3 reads CATLRESRLDQETQYF. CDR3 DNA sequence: TGTGCCACCCTCAGGGAGTCGCGGCTAGATCAAGAGACCCAGTACTTC.

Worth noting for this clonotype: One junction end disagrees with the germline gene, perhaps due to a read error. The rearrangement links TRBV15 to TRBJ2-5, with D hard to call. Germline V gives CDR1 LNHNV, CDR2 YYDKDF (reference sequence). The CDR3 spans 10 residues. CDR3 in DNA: TGTGCCACCAGCAGAGGAGACCGGGACTTC. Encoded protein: CATSRGDRDF. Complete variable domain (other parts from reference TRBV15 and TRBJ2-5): DAMVIQNPRYQVTQFGKPVTLSCSQTLNHNVMYWYQQKSSQAPKLLFHYYDKDFNNEADTPDNFQSRRPNTSFCFLDIRSPGLGDTAMYLCATSRGDRDFGPGTRLLVL.

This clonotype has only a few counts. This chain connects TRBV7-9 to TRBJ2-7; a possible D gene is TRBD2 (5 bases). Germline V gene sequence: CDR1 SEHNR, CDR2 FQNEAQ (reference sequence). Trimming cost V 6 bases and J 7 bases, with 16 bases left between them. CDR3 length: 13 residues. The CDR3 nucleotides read TGTGCCAGCAGACCCAAAGAGACGGGGGAGCAGTACTTC. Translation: CASRPKETGEQYF.

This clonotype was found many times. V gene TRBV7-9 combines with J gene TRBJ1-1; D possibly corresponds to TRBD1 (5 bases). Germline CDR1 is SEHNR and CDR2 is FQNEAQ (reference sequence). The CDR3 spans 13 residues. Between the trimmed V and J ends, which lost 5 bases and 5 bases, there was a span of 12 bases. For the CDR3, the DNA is TGTGCCAGCAGCCCTCAAGGGGAGACTGAAGCTTTCTTT. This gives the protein CASSPQGETEAFF. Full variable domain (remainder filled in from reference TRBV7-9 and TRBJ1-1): DTGVSQNPRHKITKRGQNVTFRCDPISEHNRLYWYRQTLGQGPEFLTYFQNEAQLEKSRLLSDRFSAERPKGSFSTLEIQRTEQGDSAMYLCASSPQGETEAFFGQGTRLTVV.